This is a list of T cell receptor beta chains from one sample in a study of technical replicates of blood from a handful of donors. TCRdb's table, derived via immunoSEQ multiplex PCR, lists solely in-frame clones and lacks some. Here the sample spans approximately 13,000 clones, approximately 86% being singletons. The sequenced material came from PBMCs. The receptors here all came from a human donor in good health. Each CDR3 is given with its conserved first and last residue.

v_gene	j_gene	CDR3aa
TRBV7-9	TRBJ2-3	CASSSSFGTPSTDTQYF
TRBV7-9	TRBJ1-4	CASSAGQVPLGEKLFF
TRBV19	TRBJ2-2	CASSSQGGELFF
TRBV5-1	TRBJ1-1	CASSLRSSLNTEAFF
TRBV7-9	TRBJ2-7	CASSRQQGSYEQYF
TRBV2	TRBJ2-3	CASSPLAGGADTQYF
TRBV6-1	TRBJ2-7	CASRETEGASGRAFPTYEQYF
TRBV19	TRBJ1-5	CASGHRGDQPQHF
TRBV7-2	TRBJ2-5	CASSLDLGLAGAETQYF
TRBV7-6	TRBJ2-7	CASSYSAGGSYEQYF
TRBV5-6	TRBJ1-2	CASSMTAGYGYTF
TRBV5-1	TRBJ2-5	CASSLAAGTIVQETQYF
TRBV19	TRBJ2-2	CASSYRTGLTGELFF
TRBV7-2	TRBJ2-7	CASSHPMTSEQYF
TRBV19	TRBJ2-7	CASSHLASGSHEQYF
TRBV11-3	TRBJ2-7	CASSFLGGYEQYF
TRBV19	TRBJ2-3	CASKGERLAGVITDTQYF
TRBV10-3	TRBJ1-5	CAISDTDGNQPQHF
TRBV6-1	TRBJ1-1	CASRDTYRVRAFF
TRBV19	TRBJ1-1	CASRWGGENTEAFF
TRBV7-2	TRBJ2-7	CASSGPGGRKYF
TRBV5-1	TRBJ2-5	CASSFSSGYQETQYF
TRBV28	TRBJ2-7	CASSLSPGSGDYEQYF
TRBV27	TRBJ2-7	CASSEGGIGREQYF
TRBV6-1	TRBJ1-5	CASIEPPRGDSNQPQHF
TRBV18	TRBJ2-7	CASSPGLLADSYEQYF
TRBV6-5	TRBJ1-5	CASSYYHNRQPQHF
TRBV10-3	TRBJ2-3	CAARQGAFAYTQYF
TRBV21-1	TRBJ2-2	CASSKVPSEDPGELFF
TRBV27	TRBJ2-7	CASSLGTGGPYEQYF
TRBV7-6	TRBJ2-2	CASSSRQGKLSTGELFF
TRBV19	TRBJ2-1	CASSRRGQGLARGEQFF
TRBV28	TRBJ2-2	CASRGQGENTGELFF
TRBV7-8	TRBJ2-2	CASSLAAGELFF